The 19 T cell receptor beta chains below were found in one sample sequenced in a study of post-analysis software for immune sequencing data. Study outcomes and limitations: Comparison of patients with controls showed five or six TRBV segments more frequent in patients, TRBV5-6, TRBV5-1 and TRBV20-1 among them.

Tagging with unique molecular identifiers was a feature of the TCR beta cDNA libraries. TCRdb used MiXCR to reprocess the PCR reads, holding one entry per CDR3 protein. The data contain 150,000 to 200,000 distinct CDR3 sequences, approximately 30% of them seen just once; the ten biggest clones take up over 1.2%. These receptors have no identified antigens. The sequenced sample consisted of blood. These receptors came from a girl aged 10 to 17 with multiple sclerosis.

This clonotype has more than one count but fewer than ten. This rearrangement joins TRBV15 to TRBJ1-5; weak D call: TRBD1 (5 bases). The ends were cut back, 5 bases at V and 2 bases at J, with 16 bases in the middle. The CDR3 covers 16 residues. Germline CDR1 LNHNV, CDR2 YYDKDF (reference sequence). CDR3 bases: TGTGCCACCAGCTCCCAGGGTGTAATGGGCAATCAGCCCCAGCATTTT. Its protein product is CATSSQGVMGNQPQHF.

This clonotype was seen repeatedly, ten times or more. The gene calls are TRBV5-1 and TRBJ2-7; 8 positions match TRBD1. Trimming removed 7 bases from V and 2 bases from J; junction bases left unmatched: 8. This CDR3 is built from 14 residues. Germline V gives CDR1 SGHRS, CDR2 YFSETQ. As DNA, the CDR3 is TGCGCCAGCGGAGAGCAGGGGGCAACCTACGAGCAGTACTTC. It codes for CASGEQGATYEQYF.

This clonotype showed up many times. V is TRBV7-9 and J is TRBJ2-1; 9 bases agree with TRBD2. V trimming: 11 bases; J trimming: 5 bases; junction bases outside the gene matches: 7. CDR1 is SEHNR, CDR2 FQNEAQ, per germline (reference sequence). The CDR3 covers 13 residues. CDR3 in DNA: TGTGCCGGAAGCCAGCGGGGGGACAATGAGCAGTTCTTC. Residues: CAGSQRGDNEQFF.

In the case of this clonotype: A read error may explain this, as a much larger clone is one base away. V and J are TRBV11-3 and TRBJ2-1; D remains unclear. The germline gives CDR1 SGHNT, CDR2 YENEEA. The CDR3 length is 17 residues. The CDR3 region is CTSSSHYTPDVGNEQFF. The CDR3 region has the DNA TGTACCAGCAGCTCCCACTATACCCCTGACGTGGGCAATGAGCAGTTCTTC. Together with reference TRBV11-3 and TRBJ2-1, the CDR3 gives the full variable domain: EAGVVQSPRYKIIEKKQPVAFWCNPISGHNTLYWYLQNLGQGPELLIRYENEEAVDDSQLPKDRFSAERLKGVDSTLKIQPAELGDSAVYLCTSSSHYTPDVGNEQFFGPGTRLTVL.

This clonotype has ten or more counts. The V call is TRBV7-2, the J call TRBJ2-1; the match to TRBD2 covers 8 bases. V gave up 1 base and J gave up 4 bases; unmatched junction bases: 12. The CDR3 sequence is 18 residues long. The V gene's germline CDR1 is SGHTA and CDR2 FQGNSA. CDR3 sequence (DNA): TGTGCCAGCAGCTTAGAGAAGCGGGAGACCTCTTTTTACAATGAGCAGTTCTTC. It translates to CASSLEKRETSFYNEQFF.

V and J are TRBV6-6 and TRBJ1-1; D not certain. CDR1 MNHNY and CDR2 SVGAGI come from the germline V gene (reference sequence). Trimming shortened V by 6 bases and J by 1 base, and 18 bases separated the two germline ends. The CDR3 contains 16 residues. The CDR3 coding sequence is TGTGCCAGCAGGCGCAACCCCCGTGGAAGGAACACTGAAGCTTTCTTT. Amino acid sequence: CASRRNPRGRNTEAFF.

As for this clonotype: This clone may be a read error of a much larger clone one base away. The V and J genes are TRBV7-3 and TRBJ2-4; 9 bases are shared with TRBD2. The CDR3 is 16 residues long. The V segment lost 2 bases and the J segment 13 bases; nucleotides outside the gene matches: 15. Per germline, CDR1 SGHTA and CDR2 FQGTGA. Here the CDR3 reads CASSLGRIAGVDEQYF. The CDR3 DNA reads as TGTGCCAGCAGCTTAGGTAGGATAGCGGGAGTGGATGAGCAGTACTTC.

This clonotype was seen only a few times. V gene TRBV6-2 or TRBV6-3 combines with J gene TRBJ2-7, with TRBD2 matching over 11 bases. The length of the CDR3 is 15 residues. Unmatched junction bases numbered 6, after V lost 6 bases and J lost 2 bases. Germline CDR1 and CDR2: MNHEY and SVGEGT. CDR3 DNA: TGTGCCAGCAGACTCGGGACTAGCGGTACCTACGAGCAGTACTTC. Translation gives CASRLGTSGTYEQYF.

The sample holds many counts of this clonotype. An end of the junction does not agree with germline; a read error may underlie this. The chain is built from TRBV7-2 and TRBJ2-7; D is possibly TRBD2 (6 bases). This CDR3 has 11 amino acids. Germline V gene data show CDR1 as SGHTA and CDR2 as FQGNSA. CDR3 sequence reads: CASSFSGEQYF. CDR3 DNA sequence: TGCGCCAGCAGTTTTAGCGGTGAGCAGTACTTC.

The gene calls are TRBV5-4 and TRBJ2-3; no definite D call. The V gene's germline CDR1 is SGHNT and CDR2 YYREEE (reference sequence). V lost 5 bases to trimming and J lost 2 bases, with 6 bases between them. CDR3 length: 12 residues. CDR3 DNA: TGTGCCAGCAGGGTAAACACAGATACGCAGTATTTT. It yields the protein CASRVNTDTQYF.

The sample holds a few counts of this clonotype. This chain uses TRBV11-2 with TRBJ1-1; the D gene is possibly TRBD1 (5 bases). Germline assignment: CDR1 SGHAT and CDR2 FQNNGV. The CDR3 sequence is 16 residues long. Between the trimmed V and J ends, which lost 4 bases and 4 bases, there was a span of 19 bases. The CDR3, as DNA: TGTGCCAGCAGCTCGGGGCTGGTCCCGGGGGTCACTGAAGCTTTCTTT. Translation gives CASSSGLVPGVTEAFF.

This clonotype was seen repeatedly, ten times or more. This chain connects TRBV29-1 to TRBJ2-5; D gene uncertain. Germline assignment: CDR1 SQVTM and CDR2 ANQGSEA. The CDR3 spans 13 residues. Trimming removed 7 bases from V and 1 base from J, with 13 bases in between. The CDR3 DNA is TGCAGCGCCCTGACTTGGCCCCAAGAGACCCAGTACTTC. This translates into CSALTWPQETQYF.

This clonotype was detected many times. J is TRBJ2-1 and V is TRBV29-1; D gene unclear. The germline V gene has CDR1 SQVTM and CDR2 ANQGSEA. Trimming cost V 5 bases and J 0 bases, with 11 bases left between them. The CDR3 length is 14 residues. The CDR3 here is CSVQGRNSYNEQFF. In nucleotides, the CDR3 is TGCAGCGTTCAAGGGCGGAACTCCTACAATGAGCAGTTCTTC.

The chain joins TRBV4-1 to TRBJ2-4; D is unclear. In germline, CDR1 is MGHRA, CDR2 YSYEKL. This CDR3 contains 15 residues. The V end was cut by 3 bases, the J end by 13 bases, with 22 bases between. The DNA of the CDR3 is TGCGCCAGCAGCCAGTCGCCGGTAGCCAAAAGCATCCAGTACTTC. This codes for CASSQSPVAKSIQYF.

This clonotype showed up many times. The chain joins TRBV9 to TRBJ1-2, with TRBD1 matching 7 bases. Germline-derived CDR1 and CDR2 are SGDLS and YYNGEE. The CDR3 is 14 residues long. The junction had 10 bases not matched to a gene; V was cut back by 3 bases and J by 8 bases. DNA of the CDR3: TGTGCCAGCAGCGATCGGGACAGAAGGCTGGGCTACACCTTC. Translation gives CASSDRDRRLGYTF.

This clonotype was detected a few times. The rearrangement links TRBV29-1 to TRBJ2-1; D gene ambiguous. CDR1 is SQVTM, CDR2 ANQGSEA, per germline. The CDR3 totals 15 residues. V gave up 1 base and J gave up 0 bases, with 10 bases separating them. The CDR3 reads CSVEVWDSSYNEQFF. CDR3 DNA sequence: TGCAGCGTTGAAGTATGGGATAGCTCCTACAATGAGCAGTTCTTC.

This clonotype was seen ten or more times. DNA of the CDR3: TGTGCCAGCAGCTTAGATTCCGCCGGGACAGCCTACGAGCAGTACTTC. It yields the protein CASSLDSAGTAYEQYF. The rearrangement joins TRBV11-2 to TRBJ2-7; 7 bases map to TRBD1. V dropped 0 bases and J dropped 2; count of bases not matched to a gene: 7. CDR1 SGHAT and CDR2 FQNNGV come from the germline V gene. This CDR3 contains 16 residues. Variable domain in full (rest from reference TRBV11-2 and TRBJ2-7): EAGVAQSPRYKIIEKRQSVAFWCNPISGHATLYWYQQILGQGPKLLIQFQNNGVVDDSQLPKDRFSAERLKGVDSTLKIQPAKLEDSAVYLCASSLDSAGTAYEQYFGPGTRLTVT.

J is TRBJ2-7 and V is TRBV11-2; TRBD2 matches at 11 bases. The CDR3 is made up of 16 amino acids. Germline assignment: CDR1 SGHAT and CDR2 FQNNGV. The V gene end was trimmed by 3 bases and the J gene end by 3 bases; junction bases not matched to a gene: 7. The CDR3: CASSFGLAGLIYEQYF. The CDR3 coding sequence is TGTGCCAGCAGCTTCGGACTAGCGGGCCTGATCTACGAGCAGTACTTC.

The sample holds many counts of this clonotype. The gene calls are TRBV14 and TRBJ2-4, with a possible D match to TRBD2 (5 bases). Trimming took 4 bases from V and 2 from J, leaving 12 bases between them. Germline CDR1 SGHDN, CDR2 FVKESK. This CDR3 contains 15 residues. The CDR3 protein is CASSPWTGTKNIQYF. Here the CDR3 DNA reads TGTGCCAGCAGCCCCTGGACGGGAACCAAAAACATTCAGTACTTC. The whole variable domain, remainder taken from reference TRBV14 and TRBJ2-4, is EAGVTQFPSHSVIEKGQTVTLRCDPISGHDNLYWYRRVMGKEIKFLLHFVKESKQDESGMPNNRFLAERTGGTYSTLKVQPAELEDSGVYFCASSPWTGTKNIQYFGAGTRLSVL.